These T cell receptor beta chains were read from a single sample in a study of identifying expanded T cells in peripheral blood. TCRdb's copy holds only in-frame clones and misses some; the assay was immunoSEQ multiplex PCR. The data show 84,000 or so clones, 89% seen once. Sequenced sample: blood. These receptors were obtained from a person between 18 and 75 years old in good health. The CDR3 runs from the conserved cysteine through the conserved F or W. D genes are given only for firm matches. The size field is filled for only some rows; it gives once, few, many or a size class.

V	D	J	size	DNA	CDR3
TRBV28	NA	TRBJ2-2	NA	TGTGCCAGCAGCAACCTCGGGGTGCCCAACACCGGGGAGCTGTTTTTT	CASSNLGVPNTGELFF
TRBV6-9	NA	TRBJ2-1	NA	TGTGCCAGATGGTACAATGAGCAGTTCTTC	CARWYNEQFF
TRBV11-2	NA	TRBJ2-2	NA	TGTGCCAGCAGCTTCGGGAATACCGGGGAGCTGTTTTTT	CASSFGNTGELFF
TRBV5-6	NA	TRBJ2-7	NA	TGTGCCAGCAGTTTTGACGCGAACTACGAGCAGTACTTC	CASSFDANYEQYF
TRBV5-4	NA	TRBJ1-2	NA	TGTGCCAGCACGAGAACGGGGCAACCTACAAACTATGGCTACACCTTC	CASTRTGQPTNYGYTF
TRBV28	TRBD1	TRBJ1-6	NA	TGTGCCAGCAGTGTCGACAGGGGGGCGCGTAATTCACCCCTCCACTTT	CASSVDRGARNSPLHF
TRBV23-1	NA	TRBJ1-2	NA	TGCGCCAGCAGTCAAACAGGGAATAGGAACTATGGCTACACCTTC	CASSQTGNRNYGYTF
TRBV7-2	TRBD2	TRBJ2-7	NA	TGTGCCAGCAGCTTTCCTAGCGGGCGATCGGGGCAGTACTTC	CASSFPSGRSGQYF
TRBV5-5	TRBD1	TRBJ2-7	NA	TGTGCCAGCAGCCTTCGACAGGGGATTCCCTACGAGCAGTACTTC	CASSLRQGIPYEQYF
TRBV19	TRBD2	TRBJ2-3	NA	TGTGCCAGTAGTACTACAATACGGACCGCGGGGGGCGCGAACACGCAGTATTTT	CASSTTIRTAGGANTQYF
TRBV28	NA	TRBJ1-1	NA	TGTGCCAGCAGTTTACCAGGCGGCACTGAAGCTTTCTTT	CASSLPGGTEAFF
TRBV9	TRBD1	TRBJ1-4	NA	TGTGCCAGCAGCAGCCCAGGGGGCGCGGGAGAAAAACTGTTTTTT	CASSSPGGAGEKLFF
TRBV2	NA	TRBJ1-1	NA	TGTGCCAGCAGTGAGTTGGCAGGGAGGCCTGAAGCTTTCTTT	CASSELAGRPEAFF
TRBV6-5	NA	TRBJ2-7	once	TGTGCCAGCAGCCCCAGGGGTCTGGTCTACGAGCAGTACTTC	CASSPRGLVYEQYF
TRBV4-1	TRBD1	TRBJ2-6	once	TGCGCCAGCAGCCAAGGACAGGGGGCGTTTGGGGCCAACGTCCTGACTTTC	CASSQGQGAFGANVLTF
TRBV19	NA	TRBJ1-5	NA	TGTGCCAGTAGTAGACAATTGGGTCAGCCCCAGCATTTT	CASSRQLGQPQHF
TRBV5-4	NA	TRBJ2-7	NA	TGTGCCAGCAGCCTTCGAACTCTTACCTCCTACGAGCAGTACTTC	CASSLRTLTSYEQYF
TRBV5-1	NA	TRBJ2-6	NA	TGCGCCACAAATCCCACGGGAGGGGCCAACGTCCTGACTTTC	CATNPTGGANVLTF
TRBV29-1	NA	TRBJ2-6	NA	TGCAGCGTTGATGGGGGGCTAGTTGGGGCCAACGTCCTGACTTTC	CSVDGGLVGANVLTF
TRBV28	TRBD2	TRBJ2-1	NA	TGTGCCAGCAGTTCCGCCGGGGGGGCGGACAATGAGCAGTTCTTC	CASSSAGGADNEQFF
TRBV28	TRBD1	TRBJ1-5	NA	TGTGCCAGCAGGAGTGGGGGGACAGCATATAGCAATCAGCCCCAGCATTTT	CASRSGGTAYSNQPQHF
TRBV5-1	TRBD1	TRBJ1-1	NA	TGCGCCAGCAGCTTGACGGGACAGACTATAGAAGCTTTCTTT	CASSLTGQTIEAFF
TRBV19	NA	TRBJ1-5	NA	TGTGCCAGTAGTATAGGGGCAGGGAATAGCAATCAGCCCCAGCATTTT	CASSIGAGNSNQPQHF
TRBV7-5	NA	TRBJ2-6	NA	TGTGTCAGAAGCATACAGGTTGCTGGGGCCAACGTCCTGACTTTC	CVRSIQVAGANVLTF
TRBV15	NA	TRBJ2-7	NA	TGTGCCACCCAATTGACAGGAGCCTACGAGCAGTACTTC	CATQLTGAYEQYF
TRBV12-5	TRBD1	TRBJ1-2	NA	TGTGCTAGTGGTTTAGGGGGCCCCAACTATGGCTACACCTTC	CASGLGGPNYGYTF
TRBV10-3	NA	TRBJ1-1	NA	TGTGCCATCAGTGACACCACGACTGAAGCTTTCTTT	CAISDTTTEAFF
TRBV27	NA	TRBJ1-1	NA	TGTGCCAGCATGGTCGGGGGATTCAACACTGAAGCTTTCTTT	CASMVGGFNTEAFF
TRBV7-8	NA	TRBJ2-7	NA	TGTGCCAGCAGCCAGGGGGGTCCCAACGAGCAGTACTTC	CASSQGGPNEQYF
TRBV11-2	NA	TRBJ1-1	NA	TGTGCCAGCAGCCAACACACTGAAGCTTTCTTT	CASSQHTEAFF
TRBV29-1	TRBD1	TRBJ2-2	NA	TGCAGCGGGGGACAGGGAGGGTGGACCGGGGAGCTGTTTTTT	CSGGQGGWTGELFF
TRBV9	NA	TRBJ1-2	NA	TGTGCCAGCAGCGTTGGGGACACAGGTGGCTACACCTTC	CASSVGDTGGYTF